This T cell receptor (beta chain) derives from a study of a mutant IDH1 vaccine in newly diagnosed glioma. Trimming left V 8 bases short and J 7 bases short, with 12 bases between. CDR1 is MNHNY, CDR2 SVGAGI, per germline (reference sequence). The CDR3 runs to 13 residues. This clone was detected a few times. Its antigen is as yet unknown. The method was immunoSEQ multiplex PCR; TCRdb's version includes in-frame clones alone and lacks a portion of them. The repertoire has some 49,000 clones, 76% of them found once; the top ten carry 4.9%. As for time point: week 47, end of study. All doses held 300 ug of mutant IDH1 20-mer peptide, with topical imiquimod.

Here the sequenced sample was PBMCs, taken from a glioma patient whose treatment included an IDH1 peptide vaccine. The rearrangement links TRBV6-6 to TRBJ1-6, with TRBD1 as a possible D gene (5 bases). This TCR was recovered from a middle-aged woman with glioma. Some clones in this sample may be carry-over from other donors' samples. CDR3 sequence reads: CASWGDANSPLHF. The CDR3 bases are TGTGCCAGCTGGGGGGACGCAAATTCACCCCTCCACTTT.